The clone carrying this TCR beta chain came up many times. Its specificity is unknown. TCRdb independently ran MiXCR on the 5' RACE reads; one entry per CDR3 protein. The table includes under 200,000 distinct CDR3 sequences, approximately 9.9% detected once. The CDR3 runs 16 residues. The junction had 11 bases not matched to a gene; V was cut back by 1 base and J by 6 bases. These data belong to a study of CD8 T cells in ankylosing spondylitis. General study results and limits: In the blood and synovial fluid of reactive arthritis, some motif variants had been previously reported.

The chain couples TRBV12-3 or TRBV12-4 to TRBJ2-7, with 8 nucleotides matching TRBD2. The source material was blood, either unsorted or a sorted T cell fraction (not recorded which). This sequence originates from a female donor with ankylosing spondylitis or in good health (not recorded which). The CDR3 loop reads CASSLEELSAGGEQYF. The CDR3, as DNA: TGTGCCAGCAGTTTAGAGGAACTTTCGGCGGGAGGCGAGCAGTACTTC.